Sequencing of this TCR beta chain was carried out in a study of blood T cells in healthy people across ages. Study-level points and caveats: It was found that TCR beta diversity correlated strongly with the percentage of naive T cells.

Through a sample-barcoded 5' primer and a J-beta primer mix, a second PCR was run for roughly 6 to 12 cycles. Each cDNA molecule received a tag from a template-switch adaptor that had 12 random nucleotides. TCRdb passed the 5' RACE reads through MiXCR, listing each CDR3 protein once. The data show more than 900,000 distinct CDR3 sequences, around 25% seen once. This clonotype has only a few counts. Its antigen is still unknown. A junction end diverges from the germline sequence, so it may reflect a read error. These data are also associated with another study on T cells of mothers and their children. Per that study: Each 15 ul cDNA reaction used 1.5 ug RNA; all RNA was used. The TCR beta CDR3 read count exceeded 8.5 million for each mother and was about 2.7 million for each child.

The sequencing input was blood. This clonotype was sampled from a girl between 2 and 10 years old in good health.

CDR3 sequence reads: CASSPLGPVDEELFF. The CDR3 DNA reads TGTGCCAGCAGTCCCCTCGGGCCGGTGGATGAAGAACTGTTTTTT. J is TRBJ1-4 and V is TRBV12-3 or TRBV12-4; D is uncertain. The CDR3 extends over 15 amino acids.